The clone carrying this TCR beta chain has only one observation. The antigen remains unidentified. The data were taken from a study of shared clonotypes between healthy human individuals. Study observations and caveats: Between several donors, naive CD4 clonotypes were shared at a level of roughly 5.5%. All-four-donor shared clonotypes had higher generation probabilities than non-shared clonotypes did.

Assay used: immunoSEQ multiplex PCR; TCRdb lists only in-frame clones, some missing. The sample carries roughly 2.5 million clones, around nine tenths recorded once. This CDR3 comprises 15 residues. Trimming removed 2 bases from V and 6 bases from J, with 11 bases in between. In germline, CDR1 is LGHNA, CDR2 YSLEER. The rearrangement joins TRBV4-3 to TRBJ1-6; a possible D gene is TRBD1 (6 bases). The sequencing sample was made of naive CD4+ T cells sorted from blood. The subset: CD45RA+ positively selected. The sequence was obtained from a man between 18 and 35 years old in good health. The CDR3 sequence is CASSQMTGGNSPLHF. CDR3 DNA: TGCGCCAGCAGCCAAATGACAGGAGGTAATTCACCCCTCCACTTT.